The 30 T cell receptor beta chains below come from one sample, sequenced in a study of T cell repertoires in cytomegalovirus infection. TCRdb redid the calling of the reads with MiXCR, one entry per CDR3 protein. The table lists 830,000 or so distinct CDR3 sequences, approximately 32% of them singletons. No cognate antigen is known for these TCRs. Sequences were derived from cultured CD8+ T cells from PBMCs, sampled from culture after CMV antigen stimulation. These receptor sequences come from a human donor in good health (CMV status not recorded). Some clones in this sample may be carry-over from other donors' samples.

This chain uses TRBV14 with TRBJ2-5; perhaps D is TRBD1 or TRBD2 (5 bases each). This CDR3 is 15 amino acids long. Per germline, CDR1 SGHDN and CDR2 FVKESK. V shed 3 bases and J shed 0 bases, with 11 bases lying between them. The CDR3 DNA sequence: TGTGCCAGCAGCCAGGTTTGGGGGTACCAAGAGACCCAGTACTTC. Translating gives CASSQVWGYQETQYF.

This clonotype appeared many times. The chain links TRBV7-8 to TRBJ2-2, with D possibly being TRBD2 (5 bases). CDR3 size: 17 residues. CDR1 is SGHVS, CDR2 FQNEAQ, per germline. Between the trimmed V and J ends, which lost 2 bases and 4 bases, there was a span of 17 bases. The CDR3 reads CASSLNPTGEITGELFF. The CDR3 DNA sequence: TGTGCCAGCAGCTTAAATCCAACCGGGGAGATCACCGGGGAGCTGTTTTTT.

The rearrangement joins TRBV9 to TRBJ2-1, with D possibly TRBD2 on 6 matching bases. The CDR3 covers 16 residues. V was clipped by 2 bases and J by 7 bases, with 19 bases between them. Germline loops: CDR1 SGDLS, CDR2 YYNGEE. CDR3 coding DNA: TGTGCCAGCAGCGTTTCCTCGAGCGGAGGGAAAAATGAGCAGTTCTTC. Translating gives CASSVSSSGGKNEQFF.

This clonotype was observed a handful of times. The chain combines TRBV20-1 with TRBJ2-1, with 10 bases identical to TRBD2. The length of the CDR3 is 19 residues. The trim removed 1 base at V and 0 bases at J, leaving 12 bases unmatched. Germline-derived CDR1 and CDR2 are DFQATT and SNEGSKA (reference sequence). CDR3 sequence reads: CSARGFSGGQLVSYNEQFF. The CDR3, as DNA: TGCAGTGCTAGAGGGTTTAGCGGGGGGCAATTAGTCTCCTACAATGAGCAGTTCTTC.

V usage is TRBV5-4 and J usage is TRBJ2-7; 8 bases are shared with TRBD1. CDR3 length: 13 residues. V was clipped by 2 bases and J by 7 bases; unmatched bases: 5. Germline V gene data show CDR1 as SGHNT and CDR2 as YYREEE (reference sequence). This chain's CDR3 is CASSFDRGGEQYV. DNA for the CDR3: TGTGCCAGCAGCTTTGACAGGGGTGGTGAGCAGTACGTC.

This clonotype has a handful of counts. The V gene is TRBV12-3 or TRBV12-4, the J gene TRBJ1-2, with a tentative D call TRBD1 (6 bases). With 7 bases removed from V and 5 bases from J, the gap between germline ends came to 26 bases. The CDR3 loop spans 17 amino acids. The CDR3 nucleotides are TGTGCCAGCACCCAGGGGCCATTTGGGGGGCTAATGTATGGCTACACCTTC. It is translated as CASTQGPFGGLMYGYTF.

CDR3 nucleotides: TGCGCCAGCAGTGAGTCCCGGGACAGGGATGAGACCCAGTACTTC. This translates into CASSESRDRDETQYF. The V and J genes are TRBV10-2 and TRBJ2-5; 9 nucleotides match TRBD1. Germline CDR1 WSHSY, CDR2 SAAADI. V lost 0 bases and J lost 5; bases outside the gene matches: 4. This CDR3 comprises 15 residues.

This clonotype was detected ten times or more. The chain has TRBV7-6 and TRBJ1-1, with D unclear. CDR1 is SGHVS and CDR2 is FNYEAQ in the germline V gene. Trimming removed 5 bases from V and 1 base from J, with 8 bases in between. CDR3 length: 13 residues. The CDR3 nucleotides read TGTGCCAGCAGCCCCTCAGCGAACACTGAAGCTTTCTTT. Translation: CASSPSANTEAFF.

CDR3 nucleotide sequence: TGTGCCACCAGTCCGCGTGAGGGACAGACCAAAAACATTCAGTACTTC. It encodes CATSPREGQTKNIQYF. J is TRBJ2-4 and V is TRBV15; 7 bases are a match to TRBD1. The V and J ends lost 6 bases and 2 bases, in that order; junction bases with no gene match: 10. The CDR3 is made up of 16 amino acids. The germline V gene encodes CDR1 LNHNV and CDR2 YYDKDF (reference sequence).

This clonotype occurred a few times. This rearrangement joins TRBV4-1 to TRBJ1-1, with a possible D match to TRBD1 (5 bases). The V end lost 1 base, the J end lost 7 bases, and 10 bases lay between the germline ends. Looked up from germline, CDR1 is MGHRA and CDR2 is YSYEKL. This CDR3 comprises 13 residues. The CDR3 loop reads CASSQVSGFEAFF. In DNA form, the CDR3 reads TGCGCCAGCAGCCAAGTATCAGGGTTTGAAGCTTTCTTT.

The gene calls are TRBV12-3 or TRBV12-4 and TRBJ2-1; no definite D call. The V end was cut by 3 bases, the J end by 6 bases, with 12 bases between. This CDR3 has 14 residues. The chain's CDR3 is CASSLTPWGNEQFF. The CDR3 DNA is TGTGCCAGCAGTTTGACTCCGTGGGGCAATGAGCAGTTCTTC.

This clonotype was recorded at least ten times. This sequence joins TRBV7-2 and TRBJ2-7; D unclear. CDR1 is SGHTA, CDR2 FQGNSA, per germline. V was trimmed by 1 base and J by 3 bases, leaving 7 bases between them. There are 13 residues in the CDR3. CDR3 coding DNA: TGTGCCAGCAGCTTAGGAGAACTCTACGAGCAGTACGTC. Its protein product is CASSLGELYEQYV.

The chain has TRBV27 and TRBJ1-5; a weak D match, TRBD1 (5 bases). The CDR3 has 16 residues. V was shortened by 0 bases and J by 3 bases, with 12 bases between the two germline ends. From germline, CDR1 is MNHEY and CDR2 SMNVEV (reference sequence). The CDR3 DNA sequence: TGTGCCAGCAGTTTATCGACGGGGGAGTTCAATCAGCCCCAGCATTTT. Residues: CASSLSTGEFNQPQHF.

This clonotype appeared a few times. The CDR3 bases are TGCGCCAGCAGCCCCGGAAGGGGGTCCGATCAGCCCCAGCATTTT. This codes for CASSPGRGSDQPQHF. The chain is built from TRBV5-1 and TRBJ1-5; D perhaps matches TRBD1 (6 bases). The CDR3 runs to 15 residues. Trimming removed 4 bases at V and 5 bases at J, with 16 bases between. Germline values: CDR1 SGHRS, CDR2 YFSETQ.

This clonotype was detected a few times. The chain combines TRBV7-9 with TRBJ2-2; 7 bases agree with TRBD1. The J segment lost 4 bases and the V segment lost 4 bases, leaving 12 bases of the junction unmatched. CDR3 size: 17 residues. The germline V gene has CDR1 SEHNR and CDR2 FQNEAQ (reference sequence). The DNA of the CDR3 is TGTGCCAGCAGCTCCGAGCCTAGACAGGGAATCACCGGGGAGCTGTTTTTT. Encoded protein: CASSSEPRQGITGELFF.

The table lists this clonotype with a few counts. The V gene is TRBV6-1, the J gene TRBJ2-7; 12 bases fit TRBD2. V lost 3 bases, J lost 3 bases, and 3 bases stayed unmatched. Germline CDR1 is MNHNS and CDR2 is SASEGT. CDR3 length: 15 residues. The CDR3 DNA reads TGTGCCAGCAGTGACACTAGCGGGGGGTACTACGAGCAGTACTTC. This encodes CASSDTSGGYYEQYF.

This clonotype was observed many times. The V gene is TRBV12-3 or TRBV12-4, the J gene TRBJ2-1, with 8 nucleotides matching TRBD2. The junction had 8 bases not matched to a gene; V was cut back by 5 bases and J by 5 bases. This CDR3 is built from 15 residues. In DNA form, the CDR3 reads TGTGCCAGCAGTAGCGGGGGAGGGTACGACAATGAGCAGTTCTTC. Amino acids: CASSSGGGYDNEQFF.

The rearrangement links TRBV7-8 to TRBJ1-2, with 8 bases matching TRBD1. The CDR3 runs to 16 residues. The germline gives CDR1 SGHVS, CDR2 FQNEAQ. J was trimmed by 5 bases and V by 5 bases; bases with no gene match: 13. CDR3 coding DNA: TGTGCCAGCAGCACAAGACCGGACAGGGAAGGTTATGGCTACACCTTC. Its translation is CASSTRPDREGYGYTF.

The rearrangement uses TRBV20-1 and TRBJ2-7, with 7 bases matching TRBD2. Germline CDR1 is DFQATT and CDR2 is SNEGSKA (reference sequence). V lost 0 bases, J lost 3 bases, and 2 bases stayed unmatched. The length of the CDR3 is 13 residues. CDR3 amino acids: CSARDRGGYEQYF. CDR3 sequence (DNA): TGCAGTGCTAGAGATCGCGGGGGCTACGAGCAGTACTTC.

This sequence joins TRBV2 and TRBJ2-3, with 9 bases aligning to TRBD2. The trim removed 10 bases at V and 2 bases at J, leaving 7 bases unmatched. The germline V gene has CDR1 SNHLY and CDR2 FYNNEI. This CDR3 comprises 14 residues. This CDR3 is CATLAGEFTDTQYF. The CDR3 DNA follows: TGTGCCACCTTAGCGGGGGAATTCACAGATACGCAGTATTTT.

This rearrangement joins TRBV5-5 to TRBJ1-2; D may be TRBD1 (5 bases). Trimming took 4 bases from V and 8 from J, leaving 15 bases between them. The CDR3 length is 13 residues. Germline CDR1 is SGHKS and CDR2 is YYEKEE (reference sequence). This CDR3 is CASSPDGDWGYTF. The CDR3 DNA is TGTGCCAGCAGCCCTGACGGGGACTGGGGCTACACCTTC.

The chain is built from TRBV11-2 and TRBJ2-3; D is unclear. The CDR3 is 15 residues long. The V gene's germline CDR1 is SGHAT and CDR2 FQNNGV. V dropped 2 bases and J dropped 3 bases, with 12 bases sitting between them. CDR3 sequence reads: CASSLRPDVTDTQYF. Written as DNA, the CDR3 is TGTGCCAGCAGCTTACGCCCTGACGTGACAGATACGCAGTATTTT.

The gene calls are TRBV20-1 and TRBJ1-6; 8 nucleotides line up with TRBD1. Germline V gives CDR1 DFQATT, CDR2 SNEGSKA (reference sequence). This CDR3 spans 13 amino acids. The ends lost 5 bases at V and 10 bases at J; junction bases unmatched: 7. CDR3 in DNA: TGCAGTGCTTGGGACAGGATGGAATCACCCCTCCACTTT. This translates into CSAWDRMESPLHF.

This chain uses TRBV4-1 with TRBJ2-7; 8 bases agree with TRBD1. V trimming: 1 base; J trimming: 4 bases; junction bases outside the gene matches: 6. This CDR3 has 15 amino acids. Germline CDR1 is MGHRA and CDR2 is YSYEKL. This CDR3 is CASSQGTGRNYEQYF. The CDR3 coding sequence is TGCGCCAGCAGCCAAGGGACAGGGAGAAATTACGAGCAGTACTTC.

This clonotype has a handful of counts. V usage is TRBV12-3 or TRBV12-4 and J usage is TRBJ1-4; D possibly corresponds to TRBD1 (6 bases). Trimming removed 5 bases at V and 0 bases at J, with 16 bases between. The CDR3 consists of 17 residues. CDR3 in amino acids: CASSPGTRRPTNEKLFF. CDR3 nucleotide sequence: TGTGCCAGCAGTCCCGGGACAAGACGGCCAACTAATGAAAAACTGTTTTTT.

A word on this clonotype: This sequence may be a read error, since a much larger clone differs from it by one base. The V call is TRBV19, the J call TRBJ1-1; perhaps TRBD1 as D (5 bases). Trimming cost V 2 bases and J 1 base, with 14 bases left between them. Germline values: CDR1 LNHDA, CDR2 SQIVND (reference sequence). The CDR3 consists of 16 residues. DNA of the CDR3: TGTGCCAGTAGTATATATGGAGCAGGGTGGAACACTGAAGCTTTCTTT. It translates to CASSIYGAGWNTEAFF.

This clonotype was seen a handful of times. The chain joins TRBV19 to TRBJ2-7, with D possibly being TRBD2 (5 bases). The length of the CDR3 is 11 residues. CDR1 is LNHDA, CDR2 SQIVND, per germline (reference sequence). Trimming cost V 9 bases and J 6 bases, with 12 bases left between them. The CDR3 DNA sequence: TGTGCCAGCGGGGAATACCCCGAGCAGTACTTC. It yields the protein CASGEYPEQYF.

This clonotype appeared a few times. The chain's CDR3 is CASSSAQGRNQPQHF. The CDR3 coding sequence is TGTGCCAGCAGCTCGGCGCAGGGCCGCAATCAGCCCCAGCATTTT. This chain joins TRBV7-9 and TRBJ1-5, with D perhaps TRBD1 (5 bases). Per the germline V gene, CDR1 is SEHNR and CDR2 is FQNEAQ (reference sequence). The CDR3 is 15 amino acids. V dropped 4 bases and J dropped 2 bases, with 12 bases sitting between them.

This chain links TRBV6-2 or TRBV6-3 with TRBJ2-5; no reliable D call. Germline CDR1 MNHEY, CDR2 SVGEGT. V lost 3 bases and J lost 2, with 7 bases in between. The CDR3 extends over 13 amino acids. The CDR3 is CASSYESQETQYF. In DNA form, the CDR3 reads TGTGCCAGCAGTTATGAGTCACAAGAGACCCAGTACTTC.

The rearrangement links TRBV6-2 or TRBV6-3 to TRBJ1-2; 9 nucleotides align to TRBD1. There are 14 residues in the CDR3. After removal of 5 bases from V and 8 bases from J, the junction contained 9 bases not matched to a gene. From germline, CDR1 is MNHEY and CDR2 SVGEGT. CDR3 in DNA: TGTGCCAGCAGTAAGGACAGGGGCGGAGGCGGCTACACCTTC. Residues: CASSKDRGGGGYTF.